This TCR beta chain originates from a study of cytomegalovirus exposure and HLA in healthy donors. Study-level results: According to the study, about 180 TCR beta chains were cytomegalovirus-associated.

The V gene's germline CDR1 is SGDLS and CDR2 YYNGEE. The CDR3 is 17 amino acids. With 4 bases clipped from V and 2 bases from J, the junction kept 9 bases outside the gene matches. Turning to this clone: The target antigen is unknown.

Use of 60 Vbeta and 13 Jbeta primers characterized the PCR. In the source study's methods: In a later analysis, the count reached some 88 million unique TCR beta chains, with around 10 million shared. The protocol was immunoSEQ multiplex PCR, while the TCRdb copy is restricted to in-frame clones and leaves out a portion. From that table come the V and J calls and clone size; the DNA was used to work out D and trimming. The sample lists 140,000 to 150,000 clones, about 80% seen once, with roughly 4.8% in the top ten. The source material was PBMCs. The sequence was obtained from a middle-aged man in good health and CMV-seronegative. This rearrangement joins TRBV9 to TRBJ2-2; TRBD2 matches at 9 bases. CDR3 nucleotides: TGTGCCAGCAGCACCCGACTAGCGGATCAAAACACCGGGGAGCTGTTTTTT. Translating gives CASSTRLADQNTGELFF.